This T cell receptor (beta chain) was retrieved from a study of blood T cells in healthy people across ages. Study results and caveats: Naive T cell percentage and TCR beta diversity correlated strongly. Estimated diversity that came from one million T cells was considered an underestimate. Across the age range, TCR beta diversity per million T cells fell in a roughly linear way.

About this clonotype itself: Its antigen is currently unknown.

Germline-derived CDR1 and CDR2 are MRHNA and SNTAGT. Trimming cost V 8 bases and J 9 bases; bases outside gene matches: 12. The CDR3 spans 15 residues. A second PCR of roughly 6 to 12 cycles used a sample-barcoded 5' primer and a J-beta primer mix. Every sample returned 3 million or more CDR3-containing paired-end reads. TCRdb ran MiXCR on the 5' RACE reads and lists one entry per CDR3 protein. The table shows 1.5 million to 2 million distinct CDR3 sequences, with about 39% occurring only once. This TCR was recovered from a human donor in good health. The sequenced sample consisted of blood. The rearrangement links TRBV6-4 to TRBJ2-1; 11 bases map to TRBD2. CDR3 sequence reads: CASSPLAGALGEQFF. The CDR3 nucleotides are TGTGCCAGCTCACCACTAGCGGGGGCCTTGGGTGAGCAGTTCTTC.